This T cell receptor (beta chain) was recovered during a study of memory CD4+ T cells and cytomegalovirus serostatus (dated by TCRdb to the late 2010s). With respect to the entire study: The cohort comprised roughly 35 healthy Belgian adults, 9 CMV seropositive and 24 CMV seronegative. To replicate a published TCR-based CMV serostatus classifier, the study sequenced CD4+ memory TCRbeta repertoires from a Belgian cohort whose cytomegalovirus serostatus was known. Points the paper makes about the study in general: For CMV serostatus prediction, a median bootstrapped AUC of approximately 0.95 was reached with the original framework, and a median bootstrapped AUC of about 0.89 was reached with a US-trained random forest. The original-framework classifier achieved a median bootstrapped AUC of about 0.95 with a 95% CI of 0.76-1.00 on the Belgian cohort. Of around 160 previously reported CMV-associated TCRbeta sequences, approximately 70 appeared in the CD4+ memory repertoires, each in one to five individuals. The results were interpreted as suggesting that the CMV-associated TCR signature is largely present in the CD4+ memory repertoire. Only CD4+CD45RO+ memory cells were sequenced, unlike the original study, which covered naive and memory CD4+ and CD8+ populations.

The germline V gene specifies SNHLY as CDR1 and FYNNEI as CDR2. V is cut by 5 bases and J by 6 bases, and the space between the germline ends is 17 bases. The CDR3 runs 15 amino acids, cysteine and phenylalanine included. The retained sequence is limited to the CDR3, 45 bases, with the frame set at the first base. A FACSAria II was used to sort memory CD4+ T cells, defined as single viable CD3+CD4+CD8-CD45RO+ cells. CMV serostatus was determined with a Roche Elecsys assay detecting serum IgG against CMV pp150, pp28, p38 and p52. After thawing, total CD4+ T cells were enriched by positive selection with CD4 magnetic microbeads. The samples came from a different study that was designed specifically to examine the CD4+ T cell memory repertoire. Following standard operating procedures, peripheral blood mononuclear cells were isolated and cryopreserved, while serum was kept at -80 degrees C. Staining used CD3-PerCP (BW264/56), CD4-APC (RPA-T4), CD45RO-PE (UCHT1) and CD8-Pacific Orange (3B5) antibodies, with Sytox blue excluding non-viable cells.

Concerning this clone itself: Its antigen is unknown. No much larger clonotype is one base removed from it; base qualities were not supplied.

Genomic DNA was extracted from sorted cells with the Quick-DNA Microprep Kit. TCRbeta DNA was amplified with the immunoSEQ hsTCRbeta kit following the manufacturer's protocol. TCRbeta libraries were sequenced on an Illumina MiSeq instrument. Regarding the original processing steps: Following removal of out-of-frame sequences, some 2 million distinct TCRbeta sequences were retained, with an average of around 67,000 per individual. Each individual was scored using the number of 170 or so previously reported CMV-associated TCRbeta sequences that the individual carried and the total number of productive distinct TCRbeta sequences. A beta-binomial model was reimplemented in Python, and random forests from scikit-learn, run with default parameters, were trained on data from the US cohort. On the Belgian cohort, classifier performance was reported as the median AUC, along with percentile confidence intervals, across 10,000 bootstrap iterations. The table comes from immuneACCESS by way of TCRdb, which keeps in-frame sequences with V and J called. Part of the clones is missing from these tables; in studies checked, under half for an unresolved V gene and the rest for unknown reasons. V, J and clone size reflect that table, while D and trimming were determined from the DNA. In this sample the table shows 85,000 to 100,000 clones, around 80% of which occur a single time. The top ten constitute about 3.6% of the sample.

Here the chain combines TRBV2 and TRBJ1-5, with TRBD1 perhaps the D gene, on 6 matching bases. The material sequenced was memory CD4+ T cells from blood. This TCR came from an adult in good health and CMV-seropositive. CDR3 reads: CASSPQGSWGQPQHF. Here is the DNA: TGTGCCAGCAGTCCACAGGGATCATGGGGTCAGCCCCAGCATTTT.